The sequence of this T cell receptor beta chain was determined in a study of regulatory T cells. Broader study findings: In CD3G-deficient patients, conventional CD4+ T cells were enriched for hydrophobic CDR3 residues at positions 6 and 7.

As concerns this clone: What it binds is not known.

Amplification used 52 TRBV primers and 13 TRBJ primers. TCRdb's table, derived via immunoSEQ multiplex PCR, lists solely in-frame clones and lacks some. Here the sample spans about 35,000 clones, 89% being singletons. Sequencing was performed on conventional CD4+ T cells sorted from blood. This clonotype originated in a person in their late teens or twenties with CD3G deficiency.

The CDR3 nucleotides are TGTGCCAGCACCAGGACGGGTGAAGCTTTCTTT. Translation gives CASTRTGEAFF. The chain joins TRBV6-1 to TRBJ1-1; D is unresolved. The CDR3 covers 11 residues. CDR1 is MNHNS, CDR2 SASEGT, per germline. V shed 7 bases and J shed 7 bases, with 10 bases lying between them.